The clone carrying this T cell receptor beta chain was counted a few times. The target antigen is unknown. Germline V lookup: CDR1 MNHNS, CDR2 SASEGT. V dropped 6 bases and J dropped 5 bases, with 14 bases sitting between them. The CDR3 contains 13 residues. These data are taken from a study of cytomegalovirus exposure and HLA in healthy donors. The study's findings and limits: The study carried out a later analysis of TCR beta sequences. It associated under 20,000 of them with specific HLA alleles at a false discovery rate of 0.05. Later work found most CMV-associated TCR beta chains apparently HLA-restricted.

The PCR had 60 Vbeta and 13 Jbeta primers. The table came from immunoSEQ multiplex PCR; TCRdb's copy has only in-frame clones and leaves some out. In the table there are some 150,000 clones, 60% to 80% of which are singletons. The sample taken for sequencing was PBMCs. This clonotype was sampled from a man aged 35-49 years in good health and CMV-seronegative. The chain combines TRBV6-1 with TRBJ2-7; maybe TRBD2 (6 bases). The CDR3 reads CASSPGLQNEQYF. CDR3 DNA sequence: TGTGCCAGCAGCCCGGGACTTCAGAACGAGCAGTACTTC.